The rows below give T cell receptor beta chains drawn from one sample of a study of OX40 agonist ivuxolimab in advanced cancers. Some clones are missing from TCRdb's copy, which holds only in-frame ones; the method was immunoSEQ multiplex PCR. The data show 45,000 or so clones, with 88% seen just once and around 1.1% held by the top ten. The specimen was CD4+ or CD8+ T cells sorted from blood, collected in a trial of the OX40 agonist ivuxolimab. All receptors come from an adult with an advanced solid tumor such as melanoma, head and neck, liver or kidney cancer. The CDR3 runs from the conserved cysteine through the conserved F or W. Fields, in order: V gene, clone size, CDR3 length, D gene, J gene, CDR3 DNA, CDR3 protein. D genes are given only for firm matches. Clone sizes are given selectively: once, few, many, or a class where the clone is expanded.

V gene: TRBV28
clone size: few
CDR3 length: 14
D gene: TRBD1
J gene: TRBJ2-5
CDR3 DNA: TGTGCCAGTAGGGGACAGGGAGGAAGAGAGACCCAGTACTTC
CDR3 protein: CASRGQGGRETQYF

V gene: TRBV28
clone size: .
CDR3 length: 13
D gene: .
J gene: TRBJ1-1
CDR3 DNA: TGTGCCAGCAGAATCGACCGGGGCACTGAAGCTTTCTTT
CDR3 protein: CASRIDRGTEAFF

V gene: TRBV7-9
clone size: .
CDR3 length: 14
D gene: .
J gene: TRBJ2-5
CDR3 DNA: TGTGCCAGCAGTCTTACGGCGGACCAAGAGACCCAGTACTTC
CDR3 protein: CASSLTADQETQYF

V gene: TRBV18
clone size: .
CDR3 length: 14
D gene: .
J gene: TRBJ2-7
CDR3 DNA: TGTGCCAGCTCACCTCCGGACAGTTTGGGGGAGCAGTACTTC
CDR3 protein: CASSPPDSLGEQYF

V gene: TRBV29-1
clone size: .
CDR3 length: 15
D gene: .
J gene: TRBJ2-1
CDR3 DNA: TGCAGCGTTGCTACTTTTCTCGGGGTCTACAATGAGCAGTTCTTC
CDR3 protein: CSVATFLGVYNEQFF

V gene: TRBV5-6
clone size: .
CDR3 length: 14
D gene: .
J gene: TRBJ2-1
CDR3 DNA: TGTGCCAGCAGCTCCAACTCGGCCCCACACAAGCAGTTCTTC
CDR3 protein: CASSSNSAPHKQFF

V gene: TRBV5-6
clone size: .
CDR3 length: 14
D gene: .
J gene: TRBJ2-7
CDR3 DNA: TGTGCCAGCAGCTTCTACGGGGGATCCTACGAGCAGTACTTC
CDR3 protein: CASSFYGGSYEQYF

V gene: TRBV7-3
clone size: .
CDR3 length: 15
D gene: TRBD2
J gene: TRBJ2-1
CDR3 DNA: TGTGCCAGCAGCTACCTAGCGGGAGGGACCAATGAGCAGTTCTTC
CDR3 protein: CASSYLAGGTNEQFF

V gene: TRBV5-5
clone size: .
CDR3 length: 17
D gene: TRBD1
J gene: TRBJ2-5
CDR3 DNA: TGTGCCAGCAGCTTAGTTACAGGGGGATCTGGATCAGAGACCCAGTACTTC
CDR3 protein: CASSLVTGGSGSETQYF

V gene: TRBV9
clone size: .
CDR3 length: 16
D gene: TRBD1
J gene: TRBJ2-1
CDR3 DNA: TGTGCCAGCAGCCCCCGGGGGACAGGGTTGTACAATGAGCAGTTCTTC
CDR3 protein: CASSPRGTGLYNEQFF

V gene: TRBV19
clone size: .
CDR3 length: 13
D gene: .
J gene: TRBJ1-2
CDR3 DNA: TGTGCCAGCGAGGGTGATACTAACTATGGCTACACCTTC
CDR3 protein: CASEGDTNYGYTF

V gene: TRBV14
clone size: .
CDR3 length: 16
D gene: .
J gene: TRBJ1-4
CDR3 DNA: TGTGCCAGCAGCCGCATGGATACAGCAACTAATGAAAAACTGTTTTTT
CDR3 protein: CASSRMDTATNEKLFF

V gene: TRBV6-1
clone size: .
CDR3 length: 14
D gene: .
J gene: TRBJ2-2
CDR3 DNA: TGTGCCAGCGGCCAGGGGAGAGCCACCGGGGAGCTGTTTTTT
CDR3 protein: CASGQGRATGELFF

V gene: TRBV7-3
clone size: .
CDR3 length: 15
D gene: .
J gene: TRBJ2-1
CDR3 DNA: TGTGCCAGCAGCTTAGAAGGGACCCTCAACGGGGAGCAGTTCTTC
CDR3 protein: CASSLEGTLNGEQFF

V gene: TRBV2
clone size: .
CDR3 length: 15
D gene: .
J gene: TRBJ1-2
CDR3 DNA: TGTGCCAGCGTGAGAACCGGACAGACCAACTATGGCTACACCTTC
CDR3 protein: CASVRTGQTNYGYTF

V gene: TRBV10-3
clone size: .
CDR3 length: 16
D gene: .
J gene: TRBJ2-7
CDR3 DNA: TGTGCCATCAGTGGGTCTCCTAAGGGGAGATCCTACGAGCAGTACTTC
CDR3 protein: CAISGSPKGRSYEQYF

V gene: TRBV10-3
clone size: .
CDR3 length: 14
D gene: .
J gene: TRBJ1-1
CDR3 DNA: TGTGCCATCAGTAAAGGGGCGATGAACACTGAAGCTTTCTTT
CDR3 protein: CAISKGAMNTEAFF